This TCR beta chain was observed in a study of cytomegalovirus exposure and HLA in healthy donors. Study overall: Drawn from HLA-typed donors, 80 million to 95 million unique TCRs were held in an early data release.

CDR3 length: 13 amino acids. The V end lost 4 bases, the J end lost 6 bases, and 10 bases lay between the germline ends. Per germline, CDR1 MNHEY and CDR2 SMNVEV (reference sequence). With respect to this clone: The antigen is not known.

Notes on the study in general: Reportedly, HLA-A and HLA-B alleles of most subjects were accurately predicted from TCR beta.

Primers for the PCR totalled 60 Vbeta and 13 Jbeta. Repertoires were generated with immunoSEQ multiplex PCR, while TCRdb's copy carries only in-frame clones and drops some. The sample records some 99,000 clones, approximately 76% being singletons. The J gene is TRBJ1-5, the V gene TRBV27; TRBD1 is a possible D gene (6 bases). The sequence was collected from a woman in her forties or fifties in good health and CMV-seropositive. The sequencing input was PBMCs. The CDR3 sequence: CASSSTRGQPQHF. CDR3 nucleotides: TGTGCCAGCAGTTCAACCAGGGGTCAGCCCCAGCATTTT.